This is a list of T cell receptor beta chains from one sample in a study of T cells in narcolepsy. Measured with immunoSEQ multiplex PCR; TCRdb has only the in-frame clones, and not every one. The table records under 40,000 clones, about 76% of them present only once. The sequencing sample was made of CD45RA- memory CD4+ T cells from PBMCs. The receptors shown here come from a human donor with narcolepsy. Each CDR3 is given with its conserved first and last residue. Fields, in order: clone size, V gene, J gene, D gene, CDR3 DNA, CDR3 protein. D genes are given only for firm matches. Clone size appears in some rows only: once, few, many, or a class for an expanded clone.

size: .
V: TRBV9
J: TRBJ1-5
D: .
DNA: TGTGCCAGCAGCGTAGGGCAGGGTTCAATTAGCAATCAGCCCCAGCATTTT
CDR3: CASSVGQGSISNQPQHF

size: .
V: TRBV5-5
J: TRBJ2-3
D: .
DNA: TGTGCCAGCGAGGGTTATTCCGGGCCCCCCGCAGATACGCAGTATTTT
CDR3: CASEGYSGPPADTQYF

size: .
V: TRBV28
J: TRBJ1-2
D: .
DNA: TGTGCCAGCAGTTTGGGGGGACTAAAAGTTGGCTACACCTTC
CDR3: CASSLGGLKVGYTF

size: .
V: TRBV5-1
J: TRBJ1-1
D: .
DNA: TGCGCCAGCAGCCAAGGTCTCACCGCTGAAGCTTTCTTT
CDR3: CASSQGLTAEAFF

size: .
V: TRBV7-6
J: TRBJ2-3
D: .
DNA: TGTGCCAGCAGCGCAATACTCACAGATACGCAGTATTTT
CDR3: CASSAILTDTQYF

size: .
V: TRBV6-1
J: TRBJ1-3
D: TRBD1
DNA: TGTGCCAGCAGTGAATCTGACAGGGGGCTATCGTTT
CDR3: CASSESDRGLSF

size: few
V: TRBV7-2
J: TRBJ2-7
D: .
DNA: TGTGCCAGCAGCTTCGGAAGACTATACGAGCAGTACTTC
CDR3: CASSFGRLYEQYF

size: .
V: TRBV5-1
J: TRBJ2-7
D: .
DNA: TGCGCCAGCAGCCTCAGTCCAGGGCCCTACGAGCAGTACTTC
CDR3: CASSLSPGPYEQYF

size: .
V: TRBV9
J: TRBJ2-5
D: .
DNA: TGTGCCAGCAGCTTAGGGGGGGCCCAGACCCAGTACTTC
CDR3: CASSLGGAQTQYF

size: .
V: TRBV28
J: TRBJ2-7
D: TRBD1
DNA: TGTGCCAGCACCAAATCGACCGGGACAGGAGGCCTCGAGCAGTACTTC
CDR3: CASTKSTGTGGLEQYF

size: .
V: TRBV25-1
J: TRBJ1-1
D: .
DNA: TGTGCCAGCAGTGAATCTGAACACCCCACTGAAGCTTTCTTT
CDR3: CASSESEHPTEAFF

size: .
V: TRBV7-8
J: TRBJ1-1
D: .
DNA: TGTGCCACCCAGTCGCTGAGGGAAAACACTGAAGCTTTCTTT
CDR3: CATQSLRENTEAFF

size: .
V: TRBV4-1
J: TRBJ1-2
D: .
DNA: TGCGCCAGCAGCCCGGTCGGGGCGGAAAACTATGGCTACACCTTC
CDR3: CASSPVGAENYGYTF

size: .
V: TRBV5-1
J: TRBJ2-5
D: .
DNA: TGCGCCAGCAGCGAAAACCGGGTCCAGGGAAAGACCCAGTACTTC
CDR3: CASSENRVQGKTQYF

size: .
V: TRBV30
J: TRBJ1-5
D: .
DNA: TGTGCCTGGAGTTTGGACATCAATCAGCCCCAGCATTTT
CDR3: CAWSLDINQPQHF

size: once
V: TRBV4-2
J: TRBJ2-7
D: .
DNA: TGTGCCAGCAGCCAAGGACAAGCTGGGCGCGAGCAGTACTTC
CDR3: CASSQGQAGREQYF

size: .
V: TRBV28
J: TRBJ2-7
D: TRBD1
DNA: TGTGCCAGCAGTTTCCCGACAGGGAGAAGGTACGAGCAGTACTTC
CDR3: CASSFPTGRRYEQYF

size: .
V: TRBV27
J: TRBJ1-1
D: TRBD1
DNA: TGTGCCAGTGGACAGGCGAACACTGAAGCTTTCTTT
CDR3: CASGQANTEAFF

size: .
V: TRBV7-8
J: TRBJ2-3
D: TRBD1
DNA: TGTGCCAGCAGTAAAAAGATCCGGGACAGGGTCTTAAGCACAGATACGCAGTATTTT
CDR3: CASSKKIRDRVLSTDTQYF

size: .
V: TRBV19
J: TRBJ1-1
D: TRBD1
DNA: TGTGCCAGTAGTTCGGACAGGACCTACACTGAAGCTTTCTTT
CDR3: CASSSDRTYTEAFF

size: .
V: TRBV7-8
J: TRBJ2-3
D: TRBD1
DNA: TGTGCCAGCAGCCCGCCTTACACCGGGACAGGGGGCAAGAATACGCAGTATTTT
CDR3: CASSPPYTGTGGKNTQYF

size: .
V: TRBV6-5
J: TRBJ1-3
D: .
DNA: TGTGCCAGCCACTCTGGAAACACCATATATTTT
CDR3: CASHSGNTIYF

size: once
V: TRBV4-1
J: TRBJ2-2
D: .
DNA: TGCGCCAGCAGCCAAGATAGGGAAGTGAACACCGGGGAGCTGTTTTTT
CDR3: CASSQDREVNTGELFF

size: once
V: TRBV4-1
J: TRBJ1-2
D: .
DNA: TGCGCCAGCAGCCAAGAGGTGATAGCGGGGGGCTACACCTTC
CDR3: CASSQEVIAGGYTF

size: .
V: TRBV14
J: TRBJ2-2
D: .
DNA: TGTGCCAGCAGCCAAGACTGGGGAACCGGGGAGCTGTTTTTT
CDR3: CASSQDWGTGELFF

size: .
V: TRBV11-2
J: TRBJ2-7
D: .
DNA: TGTGCCAGCAGCTTCGGTACCGGAGGGAGCGAGCAGTACTTC
CDR3: CASSFGTGGSEQYF